This T cell receptor beta chain comes out of a study of cytomegalovirus exposure and HLA in healthy donors. It was with 60 Vbeta and 13 Jbeta primers that the PCR ran. The data were produced by immunoSEQ multiplex PCR, yet TCRdb's version contains in-frame clones alone and is incomplete. The table has around 200,000 clones, just over 75% seen once; the top ten hold roughly 2.5%. Looked up from germline, CDR1 is SGHTA and CDR2 is FQGNSA. This CDR3 region has 15 residues. Germline trimming cut 3 bases from V and 4 bases from J; bases unmatched to any gene: 8. The genes are TRBV7-2 and TRBJ1-2, with TRBD1 matching 7 bases. Sequencing used PBMCs. The TCR comes from a woman aged 55-70 years in good health and CMV-seropositive. The CDR3 region is CASSLFSGGSYGYTF. The CDR3 nucleotides are TGTGCCAGCAGCTTGTTTTCAGGGGGGAGCTATGGCTACACCTTC.